The 15 T cell receptor beta chains below come from one sample, sequenced in a study of T cells in women clearing cervical HPV infection. Profiling relied on immunoSEQ multiplex PCR, and the TCRdb table lists in-frame clones only, not all of them. The ten most abundant clones cover about 5% of a sample with about 40,000 clones. Sequences were obtained from blood buffy coat. These TCRs come from a woman aged 18 to 75 with a cervical HPV16 infection that either progressed to CIN3+ or cleared (not recorded which).

Turning to this clone: The CDR3 extends 3 residues past the end of the read, so its final part is completed from the germline J gene. The gene calls are TRBV11-2 and TRBJ2-7, with D possibly being TRBD2 (6 bases). In germline, CDR1 is SGHAT, CDR2 FQNNGV. The CDR3 consists of 13 residues. Deletions cut 5 bases from V and 3 bases from J, with 11 bases between. The CDR3 loop is CASSPGTGYEQYF. CDR3 DNA (partial): TGTGCCAGCAGCCCGGGGACTGGCTACGAG.

A note on this clone: The sequence runs out 3 residues before the end of the CDR3; the remainder is reconstructed from the germline J gene. The genes are TRBV2 and TRBJ2-5, with 7 bases that match TRBD2. Germline V gives CDR1 SNHLY, CDR2 FYNNEI. The CDR3 is 14 amino acids. V lost 8 bases and J lost 2; bases outside the gene matches: 8. The CDR3 DNA, read in part, is TGTGCCAGCGGGGGGGGACTTTCACAAGAGACC. It specifies CASGGGLSQET. The whole CDR3 protein is CASGGGLSQETQYF.

A note on this clone: With the read ending 3 residues before the CDR3 end, the germline J gene is used to fill in that end. The chain links TRBV29-1 to TRBJ2-2; the D gene is possibly TRBD2 (5 bases). Germline CDR1 is SQVTM and CDR2 is ANQGSEA. Deletions cut 7 bases from V and 6 bases from J, with 12 bases between. This CDR3 has 12 residues. CDR3 sequence: CSARVGAGELFF. CDR3 bases read: TGCAGCGCCCGAGTCGGGGCCGGGGAG.

Concerning this clone itself: Read sequence stops 3 residues before the CDR3 end, and the germline J gene provides the missing end. The genes are TRBV20-1 and TRBJ2-3; 8 bases match TRBD2. The CDR3 spans 14 residues. V lost 4 bases to trimming and J lost 6 bases; unmatched junction nucleotides: 9. Germline V gene lookup returns CDR1 DFQATT and CDR2 SNEGSKA (reference sequence). CDR3 loop: CSATRGGERDTQYF. Incomplete CDR3 DNA: TGCAGTGCTACCCGGGGGGGGGAGAGGGATACG.

Details on this clone: From the germline J gene comes the end of the CDR3, since the read stops 3 residues before it. The V gene is TRBV19, the J gene TRBJ1-4; 10 nucleotides agree with TRBD1. Trimming removed 9 bases from V and 0 bases from J; junction bases left unmatched: 4. CDR3 length equals 15 residues. The V gene's germline CDR1 is LNHDA and CDR2 SQIVND (reference sequence). CDR3 DNA, as far as it was read: TGTGCCAGCCGGACAGGGGGAACAACTAATGAAAAA. As protein: CASRTGGTTNEK. The entire CDR3 protein is CASRTGGTTNEKLFF.

A word on this clone: The CDR3 end lies 3 residues beyond the end of the read and is filled in from the germline J gene. The V call is TRBV5-5, the J call TRBJ2-1; perhaps TRBD2 as D (5 bases). This CDR3 contains 14 residues. Trimming removed 0 bases at V and 6 bases at J, with 10 bases between. Germline V lookup: CDR1 SGHKS, CDR2 YYEKEE (reference sequence). CDR3 sequence reads: CASSLELVLNEQFF. The DNA read from the CDR3 is TGTGCCAGCAGCTTGGAACTAGTACTCAATGAG.

Notes on this clone: Read coverage stops 3 residues before the CDR3 terminus; the germline J gene supplies the remainder. The chain has TRBV29-1 and TRBJ2-7, with 8 bases aligning to TRBD1. Germline CDR1 is SQVTM and CDR2 is ANQGSEA. The CDR3 has 13 amino acids. The ends lost 4 bases at V and 4 bases at J; junction bases unmatched: 6. The DNA read from the CDR3 is TGCAGCGTTGTGTCAGGACAGGGTTACGAG. This encodes CSVVSGQGYE. From start to end, the CDR3 is CSVVSGQGYEQYF.

Worth noting for this clone: From the germline J gene comes the end of the CDR3, since the read stops 3 residues before it. The rearrangement links TRBV7-3 to TRBJ2-3, with 8 bases fitting TRBD1. Per the germline V gene, CDR1 is SGHTA and CDR2 is FQGTGA. After removal of 5 bases from V and 2 bases from J, the junction contained 6 bases not matched to a gene. The CDR3 runs to 15 residues. The DNA read from the CDR3 is TGTGCCAGCAGCAACCGGACAGGGCCCACAGATACG. This codes for CASSNRTGPTDT. The CDR3 in full is CASSNRTGPTDTQYF.

Turning to this clone: The read ends 3 residues early relative to the CDR3; the germline J gene fills the gap. The genes are TRBV5-1 and TRBJ2-1, with 8 bases fitting TRBD2. V lost 0 bases to trimming and J lost 5 bases; unmatched junction nucleotides: 4. Germline CDR1 is SGHRS and CDR2 is YFSETQ. There are 15 residues in the CDR3. CDR3 DNA (partial): TGCGCCAGCAGCTTGGACGCGGGGGGAAACAATGAG. It codes for CASSLDAGGNNE. The CDR3 reads in full as CASSLDAGGNNEQFF.

On this clone: The DNA ends 3 residues before the CDR3 does, and the rest of the CDR3 is filled in from the germline J gene. The chain is built from TRBV11-2 and TRBJ2-7; 9 bases fit TRBD1. The CDR3 totals 13 residues. Trimming at V came to 6 bases and at J to 2 bases, leaving 2 bases not matched to a gene. Germline-derived CDR1 and CDR2 are SGHAT and FQNNGV. The CDR3 loop is CASRGQGTYEQYF. The CDR3 bases that were read are TGTGCCAGCAGGGGACAGGGCACCTACGAG. Complete variable domain (other parts from reference TRBV11-2 and TRBJ2-7): EAGVAQSPRYKIIEKRQSVAFWCNPISGHATLYWYQQILGQGPKLLIQFQNNGVVDDSQLPKDRFSAERLKGVDSTLKIQPAKLEDSAVYLCASRGQGTYEQYFGPGTRLTVT.

In regard to this clone: The read terminates 3 residues before the CDR3 end, so the remaining end is supplied by the germline J gene. The V and J genes are TRBV20-1 and TRBJ1-5; 7 nucleotides align to TRBD1. The CDR3 runs 13 residues. The V gene end was trimmed by 6 bases and the J gene end by 5 bases; junction bases not matched to a gene: 7. Looked up from germline, CDR1 is DFQATT and CDR2 is SNEGSKA (reference sequence). CDR3 bases read: TGCAGTGCGGGAGGGGGCTGGGATCAGCCC. Its protein is CSAGGGWDQP. The CDR3 in its entirety is CSAGGGWDQPQHF.

With respect to this clone: The missing CDR3 end, 3 residues past where the read stops, is filled in from the germline J gene. The V gene is TRBV19, the J gene TRBJ2-3; TRBD2 aligns across 7 bases. This CDR3 spans 14 amino acids. CDR1 LNHDA and CDR2 SQIVND come from the germline V gene (reference sequence). V gave up 6 bases and J gave up 1 base; unmatched junction bases: 4. The CDR3 loop reads CASRHAGGTDTQYF. Incomplete CDR3 DNA: TGTGCCAGTAGGCATGCGGGGGGCACAGATACG.

A word on this clone: Coverage ceases 3 residues before the CDR3 finishes, and the germline J gene fills in the end. The V gene is TRBV20-1, the J gene TRBJ1-5, with D perhaps TRBD1 (5 bases). The V gene lost 3 bases and the J gene lost 6 bases, with 9 bases spanning the gap. Germline CDR1 is DFQATT and CDR2 is SNEGSKA (reference sequence). This CDR3 contains 12 residues. The CDR3 sequence is CSASSGIQPQHF. The covered CDR3 bases are TGCAGTGCTAGTTCAGGGATTCAGCCC.

With respect to this clone: With the read ending 3 residues before the CDR3 end, the germline J gene is used to fill in that end. The chain employs TRBV10-3 and TRBJ2-5; D unclear. Germline-derived CDR1 and CDR2 are ENHRY and SYGVKD. This CDR3 is built from 13 residues. V was trimmed by 0 bases and J by 4 bases, leaving 6 bases between them. CDR3 residues: CAISESTGETQYF. CDR3 DNA, as far as it was read: TGTGCCATCAGTGAGTCTACCGGAGAGACC.

In the case of this clone: Sequencing ends 3 residues short of the CDR3 end; the germline J gene provides the rest. The chain is built from TRBV19 and TRBJ1-2, with 8 positions matching TRBD1. The germline V gene has CDR1 LNHDA and CDR2 SQIVND (reference sequence). CDR3 size: 13 residues. Germline trimming cut 8 bases from V and 6 bases from J; bases unmatched to any gene: 8. The CDR3 sequence: CASGPRGRDGYTF. The sequenced part of the CDR3 DNA is TGTGCCAGTGGACCCAGGGGGCGCGATGGC.